Following are 10 T cell receptor beta chains from one sample sequenced in a study of T cells after yellow fever vaccination. TCRdb re-derived calls from the 5' RACE reads in MiXCR, one entry per CDR3 protein. The sample shows 510,000 or so distinct CDR3 sequences, over 15% of them seen only once. Sequencing used PBMCs, obtained 15 days after the yellow fever booster vaccination. The receptors derive from a man under 40 who received the YFV17D yellow fever vaccine.

This chain uses TRBV7-2 with TRBJ2-1, with 8 positions matching TRBD1. This CDR3 contains 16 residues. The V gene end was trimmed by 6 bases and the J gene end by 5 bases; junction bases not matched to a gene: 12. Germline V CDR1 and CDR2: SGHTA, FQGNSA. The CDR3 is CASRRRGTGPNNEQFF. The CDR3 nucleotides read TGTGCCAGCAGACGTAGAGGGACAGGTCCTAACAATGAGCAGTTCTTC.

This clonotype has more than one count but fewer than ten. CDR3 nucleotides: TGCGCCAGCAGCTTTCCGGGACTAGCGGGAGCCAATGAGCAGTTCTTC. This codes for CASSFPGLAGANEQFF. The chain joins TRBV5-1 to TRBJ2-1, with 14 positions matching TRBD2. This CDR3 comprises 16 residues. Germline V lookup: CDR1 SGHRS, CDR2 YFSETQ. J gave up 6 bases and V 2 bases, and 4 bases lay outside the gene matches.

This clonotype was seen more than once but under ten times. The rearrangement uses TRBV7-8 and TRBJ2-3, with D maybe TRBD2 (5 bases). Germline assignment: CDR1 SGHVS and CDR2 FQNEAQ. Deletions cut 5 bases from V and 4 bases from J, with 7 bases between. The CDR3 has 12 amino acids. The CDR3 sequence: CASSTLADTQYF. In DNA, the CDR3 is TGTGCCAGCAGCACACTAGCAGATACGCAGTATTTT.

The chain joins TRBV19 to TRBJ2-5; 9 bases are shared with TRBD2. Germline CDR1 and CDR2: LNHDA and SQIVND (reference sequence). This CDR3 is built from 15 residues. Losses at the gene ends were 5 bases for V and 2 bases for J; bases not matched to a gene: 6. The CDR3 sequence: CASSRGGLAQETQYF. Here the CDR3 DNA reads TGTGCCAGTAGTCGGGGGGGACTAGCACAAGAGACCCAGTACTTC.

The chain links TRBV5-6 to TRBJ2-1; D might be TRBD2 (5 bases). Trimming removed 1 base at V and 7 bases at J, with 12 bases between. The CDR3 is made up of 14 amino acids. Germline V lookup: CDR1 SGHDT, CDR2 YYEEEE. As DNA, the CDR3 is TGTGCCAGCAGCTTGCTTGGGGAGCATAATGAGCAGTTCTTC. Its translation is CASSLLGEHNEQFF.

This clonotype was observed a handful of times. The chain combines TRBV10-3 with TRBJ1-1; 7 nucleotides line up with TRBD1. The CDR3 has 15 amino acids. V dropped 9 bases and J dropped 6; count of bases not matched to a gene: 16. Germline V gives CDR1 ENHRY, CDR2 SYGVKD. In DNA, the CDR3 is TGTGCCATTGGGGAGGCGACAGGGCTCAGCGCTGAAGCTTTCTTT. This codes for CAIGEATGLSAEAFF.

This clonotype was counted a few times. The chain employs TRBV6-2 or TRBV6-3 and TRBJ2-5, with TRBD2 matching over 8 bases. V shed 5 bases and J 1 base; nucleotides not matched to a gene: 9. CDR1 and CDR2 (germline): MNHEY, SVGEGT. The CDR3 is 16 amino acids. Here the CDR3 DNA reads TGTGCCAGCAGTCGCCAGCGGGAGAGAACCCAAGAGACCCAGTACTTC. Protein product: CASSRQRERTQETQYF.

This chain connects TRBV12-3 or TRBV12-4 to TRBJ2-1; TRBD1 or TRBD2 may be the D gene (6 bases each). The CDR3 sequence is 16 residues long. The V gene lost 2 bases and the J gene lost 8 bases, with 19 bases spanning the gap. This chain's CDR3 is CASSLPRDSKGDEQFF. CDR3 coding DNA: TGTGCCAGCAGTTTACCTCGGGACTCCAAGGGGGATGAGCAGTTCTTC.

The rearrangement links TRBV7-2 to TRBJ2-1; TRBD1 agrees at 7 bases. Looked up from germline, CDR1 is SGHTA and CDR2 is FQGNSA. The V gene end was trimmed by 8 bases and the J gene end by 3 bases; junction bases not matched to a gene: 7. CDR3 length equals 14 residues. CDR3 bases: TGTGCCAGCCTGAGGGACAGAAGCTACAATGAGCAGTTCTTC. The encoded protein is CASLRDRSYNEQFF. Based on the CDR3 plus reference TRBV7-2 and TRBJ2-1, the full variable domain is GAGVSQSPSNKVTEKGKDVELRCDPISGHTALYWYRQSLGQGLEFLIYFQGNSAPDKSGLPSDRFSAERTGGSVSTLTIQRTQQEDSAVYLCASLRDRSYNEQFFGPGTRLTVL.

This rearrangement joins TRBV24-1 to TRBJ2-1; 8 nucleotides match TRBD1. Per germline, CDR1 KGHDR and CDR2 SFDVKD. The CDR3 sequence is 16 residues long. The V and J ends lost 4 bases and 8 bases, in that order; junction bases with no gene match: 12. The CDR3 reads CATSDPGQGTSDEQFF. In DNA, the CDR3 is TGTGCCACCAGTGACCCCGGACAGGGAACCAGCGATGAGCAGTTCTTC.